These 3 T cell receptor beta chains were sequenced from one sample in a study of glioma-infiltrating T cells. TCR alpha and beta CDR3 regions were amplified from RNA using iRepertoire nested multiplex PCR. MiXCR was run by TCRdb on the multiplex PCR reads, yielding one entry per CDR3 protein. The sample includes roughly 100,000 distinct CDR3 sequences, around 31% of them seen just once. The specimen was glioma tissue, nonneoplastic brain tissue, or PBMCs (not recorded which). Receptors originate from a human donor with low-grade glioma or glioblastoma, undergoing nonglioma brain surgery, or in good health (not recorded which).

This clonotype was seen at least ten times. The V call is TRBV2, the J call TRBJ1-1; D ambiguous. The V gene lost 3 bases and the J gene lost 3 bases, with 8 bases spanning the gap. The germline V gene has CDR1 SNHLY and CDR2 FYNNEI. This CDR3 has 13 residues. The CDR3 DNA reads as TGTGCCAGCAGTGATTTAATTTACACTGAAGCTTTCTTT. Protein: CASSDLIYTEAFF.

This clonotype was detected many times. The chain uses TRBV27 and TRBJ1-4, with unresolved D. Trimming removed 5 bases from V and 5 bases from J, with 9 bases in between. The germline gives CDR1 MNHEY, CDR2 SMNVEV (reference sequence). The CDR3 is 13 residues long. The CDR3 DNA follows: TGTGCCAGCAGTGCCCGACAAAATGAAAAACTGTTTTTT. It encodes CASSARQNEKLFF.

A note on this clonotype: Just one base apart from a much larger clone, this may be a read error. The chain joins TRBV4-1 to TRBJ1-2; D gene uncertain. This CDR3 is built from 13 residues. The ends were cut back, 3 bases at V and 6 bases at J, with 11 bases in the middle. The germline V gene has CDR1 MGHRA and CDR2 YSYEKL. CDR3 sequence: CASSHSRQDGYTF. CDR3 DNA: TGCGCCAGCAGCCACTCGCGGCAGGATGGCTACACCTTC.